This TCR beta chain was found in a study of T cell repertoires in cytomegalovirus infection. Study summary: Both a matching HLA type and CMV infection were indicated by public TCR beta signatures.

Broader study findings: HLA-C-restricted, CMV-specific TCR beta clonotypes were dominant ex vivo. Accumulated public TCR beta family frequency recognized individuals carrying CMV together with the relevant HLA.

TCRdb called the reads again in MiXCR, with one record for every CDR3 protein. The sample records about 740,000 distinct CDR3 sequences, 35% to 45% being singletons. Concerning this clonotype: Its antigen remains unknown.

V was shortened by 3 bases and J by 14 bases, with 29 bases between the two germline ends. Germline V lookup: CDR1 SGHTA, CDR2 FQGNSA. The CDR3 totals 17 residues. This receptor was taken from a human donor in good health (CMV status not recorded). Some clones in this sample may be carry-over from other donors' samples. The sequenced sample was PBMCs. The rearrangement uses TRBV7-2 and TRBJ2-1; a possible D gene is TRBD1 (6 bases). The CDR3 nucleotides read TGTGCCAGCAGCTTTGGAACAGGGTATGGCAATCTAAAGGAGAAGTTCTTC. It codes for CASSFGTGYGNLKEKFF.